This TCR beta chain was captured by sequencing in a study of T-cell memory formation after mild COVID-19. Across the study: Largely donor-specific sequence clusters came from a couple of donors.

This clonotype is termed large. Its antigen is unidentified. Study results and caveats: From day 15 to 85, contracting clones were balanced between CD4 and CD8, whereas later expanders leaned toward CD4+. Among CD4+ contracting clones, most were CM and EM, and CD8+ ones EMRA.

V dropped 0 bases and J dropped 1 base, with 2 bases sitting between them. The CDR3 totals 13 residues. Germline assignment: CDR1 SGHKS and CDR2 YYEKEE (reference sequence). Sample barcodes and UMIs were carried by the TCR alpha and TCR beta cDNA libraries that 5'RACE generated with constant-segment primers. MiXCR, run by TCRdb on the 5' RACE reads, gives a single entry per CDR3 protein. The sample contains thousands of distinct CDR3 sequences, roughly 70% of which appear only once. Material: PBMCs or a T cell subset sorted from them (not recorded which). This TCR was sampled from an adult who had mild COVID-19 (a few samples of this study predate the infection). Cell type and time point are not known. The chain recombines TRBV5-5 with TRBJ1-5; D is unresolved. CDR3 residues: CASSLGSNQPQHF. The CDR3 bases are TGTGCCAGCAGCTTGGGCAGCAATCAGCCCCAGCATTTT.